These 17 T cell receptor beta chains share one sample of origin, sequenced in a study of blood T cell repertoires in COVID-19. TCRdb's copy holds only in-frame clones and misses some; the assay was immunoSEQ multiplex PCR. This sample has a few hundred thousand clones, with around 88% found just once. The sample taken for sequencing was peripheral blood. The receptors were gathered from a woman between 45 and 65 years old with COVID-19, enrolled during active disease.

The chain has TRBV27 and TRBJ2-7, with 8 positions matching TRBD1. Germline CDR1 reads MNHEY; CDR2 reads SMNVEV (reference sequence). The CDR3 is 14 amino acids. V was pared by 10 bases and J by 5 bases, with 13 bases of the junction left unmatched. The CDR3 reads CATPPRGLSHEQYF. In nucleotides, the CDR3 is TGTGCCACCCCCCCCAGGGGGCTAAGCCACGAGCAGTACTTC.

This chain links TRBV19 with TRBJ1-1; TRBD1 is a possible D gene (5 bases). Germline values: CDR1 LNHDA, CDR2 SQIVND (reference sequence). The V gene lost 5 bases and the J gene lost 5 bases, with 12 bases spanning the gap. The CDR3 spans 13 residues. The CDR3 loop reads CASSSTGETEAFF. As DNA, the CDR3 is TGTGCCAGTAGTTCCACAGGTGAGACTGAAGCTTTCTTT.

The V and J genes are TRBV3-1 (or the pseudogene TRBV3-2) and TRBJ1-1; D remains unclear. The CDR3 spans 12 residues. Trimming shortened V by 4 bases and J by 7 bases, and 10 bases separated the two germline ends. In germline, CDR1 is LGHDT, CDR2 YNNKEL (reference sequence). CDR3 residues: CASSLNQDEAFF. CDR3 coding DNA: TGTGCCAGCAGCCTTAACCAGGATGAAGCTTTCTTT.

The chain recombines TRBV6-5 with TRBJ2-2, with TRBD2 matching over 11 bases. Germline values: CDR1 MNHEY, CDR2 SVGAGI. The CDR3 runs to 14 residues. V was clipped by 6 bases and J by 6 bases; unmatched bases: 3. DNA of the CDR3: TGTGCCAGCAGGGGACTAGCGGAGTCCGGGGAGCTGTTTTTT. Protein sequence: CASRGLAESGELFF.

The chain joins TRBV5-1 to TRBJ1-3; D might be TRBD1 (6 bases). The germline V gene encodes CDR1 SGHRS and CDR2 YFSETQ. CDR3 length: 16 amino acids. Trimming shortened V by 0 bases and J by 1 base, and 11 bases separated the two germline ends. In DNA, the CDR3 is TGCGCCAGCAGCTTGGGGGACATTTCTTCTGGAAACACCATATATTTT. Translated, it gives CASSLGDISSGNTIYF. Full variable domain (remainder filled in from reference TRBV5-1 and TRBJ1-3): KAGVTQTPRYLIKTRGQQVTLSCSPISGHRSVSWYQQTPGQGLQFLFEYFSETQRNKGNFPGRFSGRQFSNSRSEMNVSTLELGDSALYLCASSLGDISSGNTIYFGEGSWLTVV.

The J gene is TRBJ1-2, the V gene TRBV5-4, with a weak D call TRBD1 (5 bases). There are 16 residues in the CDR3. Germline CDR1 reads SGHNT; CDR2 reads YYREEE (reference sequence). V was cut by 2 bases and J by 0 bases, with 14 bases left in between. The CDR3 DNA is TGTGCCAGCAGCTTCAAAACGGGGGTCCCTAACTATGGCTACACCTTC. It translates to CASSFKTGVPNYGYTF.

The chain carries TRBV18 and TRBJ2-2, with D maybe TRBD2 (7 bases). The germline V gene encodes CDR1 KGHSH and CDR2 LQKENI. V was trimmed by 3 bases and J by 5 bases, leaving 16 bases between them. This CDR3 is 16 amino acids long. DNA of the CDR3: TGTGCCAGCTCACCGCCGGGGGGACAAAAGACCGGGGAGCTGTTTTTT. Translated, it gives CASSPPGGQKTGELFF.

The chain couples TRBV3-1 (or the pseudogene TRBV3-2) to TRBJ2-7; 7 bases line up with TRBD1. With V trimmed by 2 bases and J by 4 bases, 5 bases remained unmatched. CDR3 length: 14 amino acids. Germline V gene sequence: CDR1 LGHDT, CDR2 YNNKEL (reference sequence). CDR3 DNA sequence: TGTGCCAGCAGCCAAATGACAGGGAGTTACGAGCAGTACTTC. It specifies CASSQMTGSYEQYF.

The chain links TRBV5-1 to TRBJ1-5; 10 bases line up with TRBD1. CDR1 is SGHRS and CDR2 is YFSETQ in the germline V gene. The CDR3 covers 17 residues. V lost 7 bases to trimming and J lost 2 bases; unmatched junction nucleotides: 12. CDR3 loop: CASLGGRDRGGNQPQHF. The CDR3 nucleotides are TGCGCCAGCCTTGGTGGGAGGGACAGGGGAGGCAATCAGCCCCAGCATTTT.

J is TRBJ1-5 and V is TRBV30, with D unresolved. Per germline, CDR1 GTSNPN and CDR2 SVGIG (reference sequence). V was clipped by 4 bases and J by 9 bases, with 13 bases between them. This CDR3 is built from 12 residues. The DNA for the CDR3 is TGTGCCTGGAAAGTCCGATCGGGGCCCCAGCATTTT. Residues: CAWKVRSGPQHF. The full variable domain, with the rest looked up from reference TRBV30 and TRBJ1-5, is SQTIHQWPATLVQPVGSPLSLECTVEGTSNPNLYWYRQAAGRGLQLLFYSVGIGQISSEVPQNLSASRPQDRQFILSSKKLLLSDSGFYLCAWKVRSGPQHFGDGTRLSIL.

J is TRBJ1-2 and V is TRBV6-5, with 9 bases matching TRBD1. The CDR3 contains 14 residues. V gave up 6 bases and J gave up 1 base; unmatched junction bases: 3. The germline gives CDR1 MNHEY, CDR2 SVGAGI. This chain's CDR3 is CASSRQGVNYGYTF. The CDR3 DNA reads TGTGCCAGCAGCCGACAGGGGGTTAACTATGGCTACACCTTC.

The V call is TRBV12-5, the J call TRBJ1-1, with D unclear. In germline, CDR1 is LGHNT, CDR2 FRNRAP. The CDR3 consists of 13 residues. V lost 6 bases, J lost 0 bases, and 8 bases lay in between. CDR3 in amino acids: CASGALVNTEAFF. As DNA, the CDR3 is TGTGCTAGTGGGGCCCTTGTGAACACTGAAGCTTTCTTT.

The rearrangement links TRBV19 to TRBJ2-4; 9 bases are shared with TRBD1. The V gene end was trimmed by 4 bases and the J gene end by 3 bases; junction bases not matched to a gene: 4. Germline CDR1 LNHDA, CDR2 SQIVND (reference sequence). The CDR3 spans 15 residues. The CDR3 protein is CASSTRTGDKNIQYF. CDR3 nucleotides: TGTGCCAGTAGTACACGGACAGGGGACAAAAACATTCAGTACTTC.

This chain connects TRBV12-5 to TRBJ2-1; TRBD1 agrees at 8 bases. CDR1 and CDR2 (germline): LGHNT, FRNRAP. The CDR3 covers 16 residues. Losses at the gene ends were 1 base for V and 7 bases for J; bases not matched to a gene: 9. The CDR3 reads CASGLAGQALRNEQFF. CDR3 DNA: TGTGCTAGTGGTTTGGCGGGACAGGCCCTCCGGAATGAGCAGTTCTTC.

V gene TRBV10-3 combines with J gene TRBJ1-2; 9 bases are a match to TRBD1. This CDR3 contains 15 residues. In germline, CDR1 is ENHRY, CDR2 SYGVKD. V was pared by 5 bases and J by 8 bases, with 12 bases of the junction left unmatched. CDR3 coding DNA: TGTGCCATCAGTCCCACAGGGGGCTCGAACCCCGGCTACACCTTC. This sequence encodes CAISPTGGSNPGYTF.

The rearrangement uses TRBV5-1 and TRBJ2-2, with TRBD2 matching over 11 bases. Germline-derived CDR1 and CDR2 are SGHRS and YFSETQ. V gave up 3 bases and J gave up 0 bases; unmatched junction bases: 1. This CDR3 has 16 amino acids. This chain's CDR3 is CASSSGLAANTGELFF. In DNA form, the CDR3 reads TGCGCCAGCAGCTCGGGACTAGCGGCGAACACCGGGGAGCTGTTTTTT.

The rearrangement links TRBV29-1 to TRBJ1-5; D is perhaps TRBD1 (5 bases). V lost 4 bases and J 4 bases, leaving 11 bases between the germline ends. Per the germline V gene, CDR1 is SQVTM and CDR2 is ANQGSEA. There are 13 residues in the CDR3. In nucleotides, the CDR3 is TGCAGCGTTGGGGGGGGACTGAATCAGCCCCAGCATTTT. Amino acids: CSVGGGLNQPQHF.